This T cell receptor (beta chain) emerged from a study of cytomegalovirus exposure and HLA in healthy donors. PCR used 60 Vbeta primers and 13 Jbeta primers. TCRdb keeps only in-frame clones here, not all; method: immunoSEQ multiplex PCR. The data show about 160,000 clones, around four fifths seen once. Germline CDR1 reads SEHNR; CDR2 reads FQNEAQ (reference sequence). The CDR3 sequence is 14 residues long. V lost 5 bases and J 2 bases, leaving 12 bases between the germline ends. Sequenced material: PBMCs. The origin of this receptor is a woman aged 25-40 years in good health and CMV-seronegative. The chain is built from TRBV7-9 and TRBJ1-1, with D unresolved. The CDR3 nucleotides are TGTGCCAGCAGCCCCTCCGGGAGAAACACTGAAGCTTTCTTT. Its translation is CASSPSGRNTEAFF. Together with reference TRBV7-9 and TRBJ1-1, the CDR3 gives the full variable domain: DTGVSQNPRHKITKRGQNVTFRCDPISEHNRLYWYRQTLGQGPEFLTYFQNEAQLEKSRLLSDRFSAERPKGSFSTLEIQRTEQGDSAMYLCASSPSGRNTEAFFGQGTRLTVV.